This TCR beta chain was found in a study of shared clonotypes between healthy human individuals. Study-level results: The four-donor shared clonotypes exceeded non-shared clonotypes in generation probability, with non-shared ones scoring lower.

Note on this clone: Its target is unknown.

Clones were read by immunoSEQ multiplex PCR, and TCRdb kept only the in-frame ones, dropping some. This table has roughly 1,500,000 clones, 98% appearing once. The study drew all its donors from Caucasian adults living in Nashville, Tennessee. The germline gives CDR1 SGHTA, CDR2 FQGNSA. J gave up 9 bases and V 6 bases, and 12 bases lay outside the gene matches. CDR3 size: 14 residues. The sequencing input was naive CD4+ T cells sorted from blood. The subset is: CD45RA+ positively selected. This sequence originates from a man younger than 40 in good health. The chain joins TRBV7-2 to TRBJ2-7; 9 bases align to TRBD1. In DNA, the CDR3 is TGTGCCAGCAGGCAAGCCCGGACAGGGGAGACGCAGTACTTC. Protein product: CASRQARTGETQYF. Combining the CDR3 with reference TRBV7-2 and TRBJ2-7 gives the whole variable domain GAGVSQSPSNKVTEKGKDVELRCDPISGHTALYWYRQSLGQGLEFLIYFQGNSAPDKSGLPSDRFSAERTGGSVSTLTIQRTQQEDSAVYLCASRQARTGETQYFGPGTRLTVT.